This T cell receptor (beta chain) appears in the sequencing data of a study of blood T cell repertoires in COVID-19. Study-level background: In each case, the material was cDNA or gDNA derived from T cells, B-cell-depleted T cells, or PBMCs.

The germline gives CDR1 MNHEY, CDR2 SVGAGI. This CDR3 comprises 13 residues. V was pared by 6 bases and J by 2 bases, with 10 bases between. In the authors' workflow: Amplified reference gene primers provided the basis for estimating nucleated cell counts. The protocol was immunoSEQ multiplex PCR, while the TCRdb copy is restricted to in-frame clones and leaves out a portion. From that table come the V and J calls and clone size; the DNA was used to work out D and trimming. This table holds 88,000 or so clones, 85% to 90% found once. This TCR derives from a man aged 55-75 years with acute or convalescent COVID-19. What was sequenced was peripheral blood. The rearrangement uses TRBV6-5 and TRBJ2-5; D is unresolved. The CDR3 DNA sequence: TGTGCCAGCAGGCATAGCTTTCAAGAGACCCAGTACTTC. It encodes CASRHSFQETQYF.